The 25 T cell receptor beta chains listed next were all sequenced from one sample in a study of blood T cell repertoires in COVID-19. Here immunoSEQ multiplex PCR was the method, and the copy in TCRdb shows in-frame clones only, minus some. The sample shows around 350,000 clones, more than 75% of them seen only once. Sequencing input: peripheral blood. These receptors were taken from a human donor in a cohort sampled during active COVID-19.

Points on this clone: Other DNA sequences in the same sample also yield this CDR3. The rearrangement uses TRBV19 and TRBJ2-1; 9 bases are shared with TRBD1. The CDR3 is 12 residues long. Trimming at V came to 9 bases and at J to 6 bases, leaving 3 bases not matched to a gene. Per the germline V gene, CDR1 is LNHDA and CDR2 is SQIVND (reference sequence). CDR3: CASRQGGNEQFF. The CDR3 nucleotides read TGTGCCAGCAGACAGGGGGGCAATGAGCAGTTCTTC.

This clone was seen once. The V call is TRBV6-5, the J call TRBJ1-1; D gene uncertain. This CDR3 comprises 14 residues. Germline loops: CDR1 MNHEY, CDR2 SVGAGI. V was pared by 6 bases and J by 1 base, with 12 bases between. CDR3: CASSWRVSNTEAFF. The CDR3 coding sequence is TGTGCCAGCAGCTGGAGGGTTTCGAACACTGAAGCTTTCTTT.

The gene calls are TRBV28 and TRBJ2-1; D unresolved. V was pared by 2 bases and J by 0 bases, with 14 bases between. Germline CDR1 MDHEN, CDR2 SYDVKM. The CDR3 sequence is 17 residues long. The CDR3 sequence is CASSLTSRQFSYNEQFF. The CDR3 DNA follows: TGTGCCAGCAGTTTAACTTCCAGGCAGTTCTCCTACAATGAGCAGTTCTTC.

The CDR3 sequence: CASTDPGVSGNTIYF. CDR3 nucleotide sequence: TGTGCCAGTACCGATCCAGGGGTCTCTGGAAACACCATATATTTT. The V gene is TRBV19, the J gene TRBJ1-3; a possible D gene is TRBD1 (6 bases). The CDR3 loop spans 15 amino acids. Germline values: CDR1 LNHDA, CDR2 SQIVND (reference sequence). V was cut by 7 bases and J by 0 bases, with 13 bases left in between.

The V gene is TRBV2, the J gene TRBJ1-2, with a weak D call TRBD1 (5 bases). CDR1 is SNHLY, CDR2 FYNNEI, per germline. The CDR3 runs 13 residues. V was shortened by 5 bases and J by 8 bases, with 15 bases between the two germline ends. In nucleotides, the CDR3 is TGTGCCAGCAGTTACCTGACAGAGGCGGGCTACACCTTC. This encodes CASSYLTEAGYTF.

CDR3 sequence (DNA): TGTGCCAGCAGCCCTGCTGCCCAGAACATCTACGAGCAGTACTTC. This sequence encodes CASSPAAQNIYEQYF. The rearrangement uses TRBV27 and TRBJ2-7; unclear D gene. Trimming shortened V by 6 bases and J by 3 bases, and 18 bases separated the two germline ends. The CDR3 totals 15 residues. CDR1 is MNHEY, CDR2 SMNVEV, per germline (reference sequence).

The chain's CDR3 is CASSVSGSRETQYF. The CDR3 nucleotides read TGTGCCAGCAGCGTTAGCGGGAGCAGAGAGACCCAGTACTTC. This chain uses TRBV7-3 with TRBJ2-5, with 9 bases identical to TRBD2. Germline values: CDR1 SGHTA, CDR2 FQGTGA. Unmatched junction bases numbered 5, after V lost 5 bases and J lost 4 bases. This CDR3 contains 14 residues. The variable domain in full, with the rest retrieved from reference TRBV7-3 and TRBJ2-5, is GAGVSQTPSNKVTEKGKYVELRCDPISGHTALYWYRQSLGQGPEFLIYFQGTGAADDSGLPNDRFFAVRPEGSVSTLKIQRTERGDSAVYLCASSVSGSRETQYFGPGTRLLVL.

The V gene is TRBV27, the J gene TRBJ2-7, with 7 nucleotides matching TRBD1. J lost 3 bases, V lost 4 bases, and 12 bases had no gene match. From germline, CDR1 is MNHEY and CDR2 SMNVEV (reference sequence). The CDR3 is 16 amino acids. This chain's CDR3 is CASSSLSRDSDYEQYF. CDR3 in DNA: TGTGCCAGCAGTTCCCTCTCCCGGGACAGCGACTACGAGCAGTACTTC.

The chain joins TRBV11-2 to TRBJ1-3; TRBD1 aligns across 7 bases. Germline V gene sequence: CDR1 SGHAT, CDR2 FQNNGV. The CDR3 covers 15 residues. V gave up 0 bases and J gave up 2 bases; unmatched junction bases: 1. CDR3 DNA: TGTGCCAGCAGCTTAGAGACAGGGACTGGAAACACCATATATTTT. Encoded protein: CASSLETGTGNTIYF.

The genes are TRBV19 and TRBJ1-6; D possibly corresponds to TRBD1 (5 bases). CDR1 is LNHDA, CDR2 SQIVND, per germline (reference sequence). Trimming took off 3 bases at V and 7 bases at J, with 22 bases between the two ends. CDR3 length: 18 residues. For the CDR3, the DNA is TGTGCCAGTAGTATTGGCCGACAGTCTTCAGTAAGAAATTCACCCCTCCACTTT. Residues: CASSIGRQSSVRNSPLHF.

This clone was counted once. V and J are TRBV5-1 and TRBJ2-3; 7 bases align to TRBD2. The germline gives CDR1 SGHRS, CDR2 YFSETQ. This CDR3 comprises 16 residues. After removal of 4 bases from V and 5 bases from J, the junction contained 13 bases not matched to a gene. CDR3 amino acids: CASSPTGLGGGDTQYF. CDR3 bases: TGCGCCAGCAGCCCCACTGGACTAGGTGGAGGAGATACGCAGTATTTT.

This clone was counted between two and nine times. The DNA for the CDR3 is TGTGCCAGCAGCCGCCACGTCGCGGGGGGTCAGGAGGAGACCCAGTACTTC. This translates into CASSRHVAGGQEETQYF. This chain uses TRBV7-9 with TRBJ2-5; the match to TRBD2 covers 8 bases. Losses at the gene ends were 5 bases for V and 5 bases for J; bases not matched to a gene: 16. Germline loops: CDR1 SEHNR, CDR2 FQNEAQ (reference sequence). There are 17 residues in the CDR3.

This chain connects TRBV30 to TRBJ2-1; TRBD2 agrees at 14 bases. J gave up 6 bases and V 1 base, and 5 bases lay outside the gene matches. In germline, CDR1 is GTSNPN, CDR2 SVGIG (reference sequence). The CDR3 covers 16 residues. The CDR3 sequence: CAWSGVGLAGVNEQFF. The CDR3 DNA is TGTGCCTGGAGTGGTGTGGGACTAGCGGGAGTCAATGAGCAGTTCTTC.

This chain joins TRBV28 and TRBJ1-4, with TRBD1 matching over 10 bases. Germline V gene data show CDR1 as MDHEN and CDR2 as SYDVKM. This CDR3 spans 16 amino acids. Trimming took 5 bases from V and 4 from J; bases not matched to a gene: 7. CDR3 nucleotides: TGTGCCAGCAGTATGAGACAGGGGGCAATTAATGAAAAACTGTTTTTT. It encodes CASSMRQGAINEKLFF.

This chain uses TRBV5-5 with TRBJ1-5, with a tentative D call TRBD1 (6 bases). This CDR3 has 14 amino acids. Germline CDR1 SGHKS, CDR2 YYEKEE (reference sequence). Trimming took 5 bases from V and 2 from J, leaving 11 bases between them. The CDR3, as DNA: TGTGCCAGCAGTTCAGGGGTGGGCAATCAGCCCCAGCATTTT. Protein sequence: CASSSGVGNQPQHF.

The chain links TRBV30 to TRBJ2-7; the D gene is possibly TRBD1 (5 bases). The CDR3 is 12 residues long. CDR1 GTSNPN and CDR2 SVGIG come from the germline V gene (reference sequence). Trimming stripped 1 base from V and 7 bases from J, with 11 bases between. CDR3 residues: CAWSATDIEQYF. Written as DNA, the CDR3 is TGTGCCTGGAGTGCGACAGATATAGAGCAGTACTTC.

J is TRBJ2-3 and V is TRBV5-1; D unresolved. Deletions cut 0 bases from V and 0 bases from J, with 5 bases between. Germline values: CDR1 SGHRS, CDR2 YFSETQ. The CDR3 covers 14 residues. The CDR3, as DNA: TGCGCCAGCAGCTTGGAGAGTAGCACAGATACGCAGTATTTT. It encodes CASSLESSTDTQYF.

The CDR3 DNA sequence: TGTGCCAGCAGCCAAGGGCGAGAGGAAGATACGCAGTATTTT. Translating it yields CASSQGREEDTQYF. The genes are TRBV4-2 and TRBJ2-3; D uncertain. The CDR3 spans 14 residues. Per the germline V gene, CDR1 is LGHNA and CDR2 is YNFKEQ. Trimming shortened V by 1 base and J by 5 bases, and 10 bases separated the two germline ends.

The rearrangement links TRBV6-5 to TRBJ1-1, with 9 bases fitting TRBD1. The CDR3 extends over 13 amino acids. The trim removed 8 bases at V and 1 base at J, leaving 2 bases unmatched. Germline V gene lookup returns CDR1 MNHEY and CDR2 SVGAGI. The CDR3 reads CASGDRENTEAFF. The CDR3 nucleotides are TGTGCCAGCGGGGACAGGGAGAACACTGAAGCTTTCTTT.

V is TRBV5-6 and J is TRBJ1-5; the D gene is possibly TRBD1 (6 bases). The length of the CDR3 is 18 residues. Looked up from germline, CDR1 is SGHDT and CDR2 is YYEEEE. V was pared by 1 base and J by 0 bases, with 17 bases between. This chain's CDR3 is CASSLIRGRKDSNQPQHF. The CDR3 DNA reads as TGTGCCAGCAGCTTGATCAGGGGCCGCAAGGATAGCAATCAGCCCCAGCATTTT.

The chain is built from TRBV5-1 and TRBJ2-5; 7 bases map to TRBD1. The V gene end was trimmed by 5 bases and the J gene end by 1 base; junction bases not matched to a gene: 2. This CDR3 contains 13 residues. Germline V gene lookup returns CDR1 SGHRS and CDR2 YFSETQ. DNA of the CDR3: TGCGCCAGCAGTGACAGGGCCCAAGAGACCCAGTACTTC. Its translation is CASSDRAQETQYF.

This sequence joins TRBV2 and TRBJ1-4; D may be TRBD1 (5 bases). CDR3 length: 14 amino acids. Germline values: CDR1 SNHLY, CDR2 FYNNEI. Trimming left V 8 bases short and J 7 bases short, with 17 bases between. CDR3 residues: CASEAGRETEKLFF. The CDR3, as DNA: TGTGCCAGCGAAGCGGGGCGGGAGACTGAAAAACTGTTTTTT.

The V gene is TRBV3-1 (or the pseudogene TRBV3-2), the J gene TRBJ2-7; 10 positions match TRBD2. CDR3 length: 15 amino acids. The trim removed 4 bases at V and 0 bases at J, leaving 3 bases unmatched. Germline V gene sequence: CDR1 LGHDT, CDR2 YNNKEL (reference sequence). CDR3 DNA sequence: TGTGCCAGCAGCCCGTGGACTAGCGGCTCCTACGAGCAGTACTTC. This sequence encodes CASSPWTSGSYEQYF.

A few counts support this clone. This chain joins TRBV2 and TRBJ1-5; 7 nucleotides align to TRBD1. V lost 5 bases, J lost 0 bases, and 1 base stayed unmatched. The CDR3 is 14 amino acids. Germline values: CDR1 SNHLY, CDR2 FYNNEI. The CDR3 here is CASSTGVSNQPQHF. CDR3 nucleotides: TGTGCCAGCAGTACAGGGGTTAGCAATCAGCCCCAGCATTTT.

This clone was observed a single time. The CDR3 sequence is CASSLSPGEKLFF. The CDR3 bases are TGTGCCAGCAGCTTAAGTCCGGGTGAAAAACTGTTTTTT. This sequence joins TRBV7-3 and TRBJ1-4, with unresolved D. CDR1 is SGHTA and CDR2 is FQGTGA in the germline V gene. V was pared by 1 base and J by 7 bases, with 7 bases between. The length of the CDR3 is 13 residues.